The rows below give T cell receptor beta chains drawn from one sample of a study of T cell repertoires in cytomegalovirus infection. Their recognized antigens are unknown. TCRdb reprocessed the reads with MiXCR, giving one entry per CDR3 protein. The table lists some 800,000 distinct CDR3 sequences, 32% of them singletons, with around 12% in the top ten. The specimen comprised cultured CD8+ T cells from PBMCs, sampled from culture after CMV antigen stimulation. These receptors all come from a human donor in good health (CMV status not recorded). Some clones in this sample may be carry-over from other donors' samples. The CDR3 runs from the conserved cysteine through the conserved F or W. The D gene is left open where the match is weak. Some rows mark clone size as missing; the rest say once, few, many or name a class of expanded clone.

V,J,D,size,CDR3,DNA
TRBV6-5,TRBJ1-1,-,-,CASSYAPGDHMNTEAFF,TGTGCCAGCAGTTACGCCCCGGGGGACCACATGAACACTGAAGCTTTCTTT
TRBV27,TRBJ2-2,TRBD2,few,CASSFSGGQNTGELFF,TGTGCCAGCAGTTTCAGCGGGGGGCAGAACACCGGGGAGCTGTTTTTT
TRBV19,TRBJ1-1,TRBD1,-,CASGQGEAFF,TGTGCCAGTGGACAGGGTGAAGCTTTCTTT
TRBV5-6,TRBJ1-2,TRBD1,-,CASSLRYRDSENYGYTF,TGTGCCAGCAGCTTAAGATACCGGGACAGCGAGAACTATGGCTACACCTTC
TRBV29-1,TRBJ2-2,-,-,CSVERAYGELFF,TGCAGCGTTGAGAGGGCGTACGGGGAGCTGTTTTTT
TRBV27,TRBJ2-7,TRBD2,-,CASSFSGESYEQYF,TGTGCCAGCAGTTTTAGCGGGGAGAGCTACGAGCAGTACTTC
TRBV27,TRBJ1-1,TRBD1,once,CASSSRTGGWTEAFF,TGTGCCAGCAGTTCAAGGACAGGGGGATGGACTGAAGCTTTCTTT
TRBV4-1,TRBJ2-5,TRBD2,few,CASSQVTGGQETQYF,TGCGCCAGCAGCCAAGTGACGGGGGGCCAAGAGACCCAGTACTTC
TRBV6-6,TRBJ1-1,TRBD1,few,CASSVHRGGSTEAFF,TGTGCCAGCAGTGTCCACAGGGGAGGGAGCACTGAAGCTTTCTTT
TRBV10-2,TRBJ2-5,-,many,CASSESTRYQETQYF,TGCGCCAGCAGTGAGTCGACAAGGTACCAAGAGACCCAGTACTTC